Listed here is a single T cell receptor beta chain. Antigen: not known. This may stem from a read error, because a much larger clone lies one nucleotide away. This record belongs to a study of blood T cells in healthy people across ages. Overall study findings and caveats: Measured against age, TCR beta diversity per million T cells decreased in a roughly linear manner.

Donors ranged from about 6 to 90 years old and were healthy Caucasians in Russia. A minimum of 6.5 million PBMCs was isolated per sample. The CDR3 has 14 residues. Per the germline V gene, CDR1 is ENHRY and CDR2 is SYGVKD. Losses at the gene ends were 7 bases for V and 13 bases for J; bases not matched to a gene: 11. A second about 7 to 12 cycle PCR used barcoded and J-beta primers. TCRdb recomputed calls from the 5' RACE reads with MiXCR, one row per CDR3 protein. The sample has 630,000 or so distinct CDR3 sequences, about 30% seen once. The TCR originated in a woman aged 80 or over in good health. The sequenced sample was blood. The rearrangement joins TRBV10-3 to TRBJ2-1; 12 positions agree with TRBD2. The CDR3 DNA is TGTGCCATCAATCCTAGCGGGGGGGGTGAGACCCAGTTCTTC. Its translation: CAINPSGGGETQFF.